These T cell receptor beta chains were read from a single sample in a study of T cell repertoires and HLA-DP antigens. The assay was immunoSEQ multiplex PCR, and TCRdb's table has in-frame clones only and misses some. The data hold about 89,000 clones, with roughly 86% observed a single time. The antigens these receptors bind are not known. Sequencing input: CD4+ T cells from PBMCs. These receptor sequences come from a man aged 45-65 years in good health and CMV-seronegative. Each CDR3 is given with its conserved first and last residue. The order of the fields is V gene, clone size, D gene, J gene, CDR3 protein, CDR3 DNA. A D gene is named only where the DNA matches it firmly. Size is omitted from some rows. Given values are once, few, many or a class for expanded clones.

v_call: TRBV19; clone_size: -; d_call: -; j_call: TRBJ1-2; cdr3_aa: CASSPRQANYGYTF; cdr3_nt: TGTGCCAGTAGTCCTCGACAGGCTAACTATGGCTACACCTTC
v_call: TRBV28; clone_size: once; d_call: -; j_call: TRBJ1-1; cdr3_aa: CASPPRGRHLNTEAFF; cdr3_nt: TGTGCCAGCCCCCCCCGAGGCCGTCACCTGAACACTGAAGCTTTCTTT
v_call: TRBV4-1; clone_size: -; d_call: TRBD1; j_call: TRBJ1-3; cdr3_aa: CASSPAGGTGEGNTIYF; cdr3_nt: TGCGCCAGCAGCCCTGCCGGAGGGACAGGGGAGGGAAACACCATATATTTT
v_call: TRBV6-1; clone_size: once; d_call: -; j_call: TRBJ1-1; cdr3_aa: CASSVLQLNTEAFF; cdr3_nt: TGTGCCAGCAGTGTTCTGCAATTGAACACTGAAGCTTTCTTT
v_call: TRBV6-4; clone_size: once; d_call: TRBD2; j_call: TRBJ2-1; cdr3_aa: CASSEGGGDYNEQFF; cdr3_nt: TGTGCCAGCAGTGAGGGCGGGGGGGACTACAATGAGCAGTTCTTC
v_call: TRBV6-5; clone_size: -; d_call: -; j_call: TRBJ2-2; cdr3_aa: CASSYSPGSRAGELFF; cdr3_nt: TGTGCCAGCAGTTACAGCCCAGGGAGTAGGGCCGGGGAGCTGTTTTTT
v_call: TRBV7-9; clone_size: -; d_call: -; j_call: TRBJ1-1; cdr3_aa: CASSLEDRSNTEAFF; cdr3_nt: TGTGCCAGCAGCTTAGAAGACAGATCGAACACTGAAGCTTTCTTT
v_call: TRBV19; clone_size: -; d_call: TRBD2; j_call: TRBJ2-5; cdr3_aa: CASTSYSGSSQETQYF; cdr3_nt: TGTGCCAGTACCTCGTATAGCGGGAGTTCCCAAGAGACCCAGTACTTC
v_call: TRBV6-5; clone_size: -; d_call: -; j_call: TRBJ1-4; cdr3_aa: CASSPVQTFNEKLFF; cdr3_nt: TGTGCCAGCAGTCCAGTACAGACCTTTAATGAAAAACTGTTTTTT
v_call: TRBV5-1; clone_size: once; d_call: -; j_call: TRBJ2-1; cdr3_aa: CASSVDPNNEQFF; cdr3_nt: TGCGCCAGCAGCGTCGACCCGAACAATGAGCAGTTCTTC
v_call: TRBV19; clone_size: -; d_call: -; j_call: TRBJ2-3; cdr3_aa: CASSIGAGPTDTQYF; cdr3_nt: TGTGCCAGTAGTATCGGAGCAGGGCCCACAGATACGCAGTATTTT
v_call: TRBV6-5; clone_size: once; d_call: TRBD1; j_call: TRBJ1-2; cdr3_aa: CASRQGTDYGYTF; cdr3_nt: TGTGCCAGCAGACAAGGGACAGACTATGGCTACACCTTC
v_call: TRBV6-6; clone_size: -; d_call: TRBD1; j_call: TRBJ1-2; cdr3_aa: CASSPDRSGYGYTF; cdr3_nt: TGTGCCAGCAGTCCGGACAGGTCGGGCTATGGCTACACCTTC
v_call: TRBV19; clone_size: -; d_call: -; j_call: TRBJ2-3; cdr3_aa: CAASGGSGTQYF; cdr3_nt: TGTGCCGCCTCCGGCGGATCCGGTACGCAGTATTTT
v_call: TRBV10-2; clone_size: -; d_call: TRBD1; j_call: TRBJ2-7; cdr3_aa: CATGQGYYEQYF; cdr3_nt: TGCGCGACGGGACAGGGGTATTACGAGCAGTACTTC
v_call: TRBV7-9; clone_size: -; d_call: -; j_call: TRBJ2-3; cdr3_aa: CASSPKGMSDTQYF; cdr3_nt: TGTGCCAGCAGCCCTAAAGGGATGAGCGATACGCAGTATTTT
v_call: TRBV20-1; clone_size: -; d_call: -; j_call: TRBJ2-1; cdr3_aa: CSARRDNEQFF; cdr3_nt: TGCAGTGCTAGACGGGACAATGAGCAGTTCTTC
v_call: TRBV6-4; clone_size: -; d_call: TRBD2; j_call: TRBJ2-3; cdr3_aa: CASSDSSGAADTQYF; cdr3_nt: TGTGCCAGCAGTGACTCTAGCGGGGCGGCAGATACGCAGTATTTT
v_call: TRBV30; clone_size: -; d_call: TRBD1; j_call: TRBJ1-5; cdr3_aa: CAWSATGAPQPQHF; cdr3_nt: TGTGCCTGGAGTGCCACAGGGGCCCCTCAGCCCCAGCATTTT
v_call: TRBV5-1; clone_size: -; d_call: -; j_call: TRBJ1-4; cdr3_aa: CASSYTGHLGEKLFF; cdr3_nt: TGCGCCAGCAGCTACACAGGGCATCTAGGTGAAAAACTGTTTTTT
v_call: TRBV19; clone_size: -; d_call: -; j_call: TRBJ1-5; cdr3_aa: CASTLWRLNQPQHF; cdr3_nt: TGTGCCAGTACTCTGTGGCGGCTAAATCAGCCCCAGCATTTT
v_call: TRBV28; clone_size: -; d_call: -; j_call: TRBJ2-7; cdr3_aa: CASGLYEQYF; cdr3_nt: TGTGCCAGCGGACTGTACGAGCAGTACTTC
v_call: TRBV9; clone_size: -; d_call: -; j_call: TRBJ1-3; cdr3_aa: CASSVDQGLGGNTIYF; cdr3_nt: TGTGCCAGCAGCGTAGATCAGGGACTCGGAGGAAACACCATATATTTT
v_call: TRBV29-1; clone_size: -; d_call: -; j_call: TRBJ2-7; cdr3_aa: CSVGWDKSYEQYF; cdr3_nt: TGCAGCGTTGGATGGGACAAAAGCTACGAGCAGTACTTC
v_call: TRBV6-5; clone_size: -; d_call: -; j_call: TRBJ2-5; cdr3_aa: CASRMSGQPRETQYF; cdr3_nt: TGTGCCAGCCGTATGAGCGGACAGCCCCGAGAGACCCAGTACTTC
v_call: TRBV5-4; clone_size: -; d_call: -; j_call: TRBJ1-2; cdr3_aa: CASSPGLPYGYTF; cdr3_nt: TGTGCCAGCAGCCCGGGACTGCCCTATGGCTACACCTTC
v_call: TRBV7-9; clone_size: -; d_call: -; j_call: TRBJ2-1; cdr3_aa: CASSLSVPGEQFF; cdr3_nt: TGTGCCAGCAGCTTATCGGTTCCCGGTGAGCAGTTCTTC
v_call: TRBV29-1; clone_size: -; d_call: TRBD2; j_call: TRBJ2-4; cdr3_aa: CSVTGGAALKNIQYF; cdr3_nt: TGCAGCGTCACCGGGGGGGCCGCGCTAAAAAACATTCAGTACTTC
v_call: TRBV18; clone_size: -; d_call: -; j_call: TRBJ1-4; cdr3_aa: CASSPGQRHEKLFF; cdr3_nt: TGTGCCAGCTCACCTGGACAGAGACATGAAAAACTGTTTTTT
v_call: TRBV6-5; clone_size: -; d_call: -; j_call: TRBJ2-7; cdr3_aa: CASRKGGAQEQYF; cdr3_nt: TGTGCCAGCCGCAAAGGGGGGGCGCAGGAGCAGTACTTC
v_call: TRBV6-6; clone_size: -; d_call: -; j_call: TRBJ2-7; cdr3_aa: CASSTVKGTYEQYF; cdr3_nt: TGTGCCAGCAGCACGGTAAAGGGGACCTACGAGCAGTACTTC
v_call: TRBV7-6; clone_size: -; d_call: TRBD2; j_call: TRBJ2-5; cdr3_aa: CASSYLIRLAGDIQETQYF; cdr3_nt: TGTGCCAGCAGCTACCTAATACGACTAGCGGGGGATATCCAAGAGACCCAGTACTTC
v_call: TRBV30; clone_size: -; d_call: TRBD2; j_call: TRBJ2-5; cdr3_aa: CAWTIGGRGETQYF; cdr3_nt: TGTGCCTGGACCATCGGCGGGAGGGGGGAGACCCAGTACTTC
v_call: TRBV19; clone_size: -; d_call: TRBD1; j_call: TRBJ2-3; cdr3_aa: CASSPGGGDTQYF; cdr3_nt: TGTGCCAGTAGTCCAGGGGGCGGAGATACGCAGTATTTT
v_call: TRBV9; clone_size: -; d_call: -; j_call: TRBJ2-2; cdr3_aa: CASSGRRGFGFGAGELFF; cdr3_nt: -
v_call: TRBV5-1; clone_size: -; d_call: TRBD1; j_call: TRBJ2-2; cdr3_aa: CASSPWDRGSTGELFF; cdr3_nt: TGCGCCAGCAGCCCGTGGGACAGGGGGTCGACCGGGGAGCTGTTTTTT
v_call: TRBV4-1; clone_size: -; d_call: -; j_call: TRBJ2-7; cdr3_aa: CASSQEGGALDYEQYF; cdr3_nt: TGCGCCAGCAGCCAAGAGGGCGGAGCCCTAGACTACGAGCAGTACTTC
v_call: TRBV7-9; clone_size: few; d_call: -; j_call: TRBJ1-1; cdr3_aa: CASSLGHTWTEAFF; cdr3_nt: TGTGCCAGCAGCTTAGGGCACACCTGGACTGAAGCTTTCTTT
v_call: TRBV7-3; clone_size: once; d_call: TRBD1; j_call: TRBJ2-5; cdr3_aa: CASSLDGTGYETQYF; cdr3_nt: TGTGCCAGCAGCTTAGACGGGACAGGGTATGAGACCCAGTACTTC
v_call: TRBV6-4; clone_size: -; d_call: -; j_call: TRBJ2-2; cdr3_aa: CASSRTSRGDGGELFF; cdr3_nt: TGTGCCAGCAGTCGTACTAGCAGGGGCGACGGCGGGGAGCTGTTTTTT
v_call: TRBV27; clone_size: -; d_call: TRBD2; j_call: TRBJ2-3; cdr3_aa: CASSFPPGTSGTRRTDTQYF; cdr3_nt: TGTGCCAGCAGTTTCCCCCCAGGGACTAGCGGGACCAGGCGCACAGATACGCAGTATTTT
v_call: TRBV28; clone_size: -; d_call: -; j_call: TRBJ2-7; cdr3_aa: CASSQQPPDSAYEQYF; cdr3_nt: TGTGCCAGCAGTCAACAGCCGCCGGACAGTGCCTACGAGCAGTACTTC
v_call: TRBV10-3; clone_size: -; d_call: -; j_call: TRBJ2-5; cdr3_aa: CAISPTGADGETQYF; cdr3_nt: TGTGCCATCAGCCCTACGGGGGCAGATGGGGAGACCCAGTACTTC
v_call: TRBV6-5; clone_size: -; d_call: TRBD1; j_call: TRBJ2-2; cdr3_aa: CASSYDRGNTGELFF; cdr3_nt: TGTGCCAGCAGTTACGACAGGGGGAACACCGGGGAGCTGTTTTTT
v_call: TRBV28; clone_size: -; d_call: -; j_call: TRBJ2-1; cdr3_aa: CASLTRDEQFF; cdr3_nt: TGTGCCAGCCTGACTAGGGATGAGCAGTTCTTC
v_call: TRBV7-3; clone_size: -; d_call: -; j_call: TRBJ1-4; cdr3_aa: CASSPSRGPLQRTNEKLFF; cdr3_nt: TGTGCCAGCAGCCCCTCCCGGGGGCCCCTACAGCGTACTAATGAAAAACTGTTTTTT
v_call: TRBV6-5; clone_size: -; d_call: -; j_call: TRBJ1-1; cdr3_aa: CASSYDPGATEAFF; cdr3_nt: TGTGCCAGCAGTTACGATCCGGGGGCTACTGAAGCTTTCTTT
v_call: TRBV18; clone_size: -; d_call: -; j_call: TRBJ1-1; cdr3_aa: CASSPPPAAEAFF; cdr3_nt: TGTGCCAGCTCACCACCTCCGGCCGCTGAAGCTTTCTTT
v_call: TRBV6-4; clone_size: -; d_call: TRBD1; j_call: TRBJ2-7; cdr3_aa: CASSPTGNTYEQYF; cdr3_nt: TGTGCCAGCAGCCCGACAGGGAACACCTACGAGCAGTACTTC